This entry is about one T cell receptor (beta chain). This sample is part of a study of T cell changes during pregnancy in multiple sclerosis. Here immunoSEQ multiplex PCR was the method, and the copy in TCRdb shows in-frame clones only, minus some. Of around 52,000 clones listed, around 93% are singletons. This CDR3 spans 16 amino acids. The ends lost 4 bases at V and 7 bases at J; junction bases unmatched: 15. Germline V CDR1 and CDR2: LGHNA, YSLEER. This sequence originates from a female donor in good health, enrolled as a control in a pregnancy study. The rearrangement joins TRBV4-3 to TRBJ1-2, with 7 bases lining up with TRBD1. The input for sequencing was CD4+ T cells from peripheral blood mononuclear cells, taken after pregnancy. The CDR3 bases are TGCGCCAGCAGCCTCCGACAGGGAAGTAGCAAAGCTGGCTACACCTTC. Residues: CASSLRQGSSKAGYTF.